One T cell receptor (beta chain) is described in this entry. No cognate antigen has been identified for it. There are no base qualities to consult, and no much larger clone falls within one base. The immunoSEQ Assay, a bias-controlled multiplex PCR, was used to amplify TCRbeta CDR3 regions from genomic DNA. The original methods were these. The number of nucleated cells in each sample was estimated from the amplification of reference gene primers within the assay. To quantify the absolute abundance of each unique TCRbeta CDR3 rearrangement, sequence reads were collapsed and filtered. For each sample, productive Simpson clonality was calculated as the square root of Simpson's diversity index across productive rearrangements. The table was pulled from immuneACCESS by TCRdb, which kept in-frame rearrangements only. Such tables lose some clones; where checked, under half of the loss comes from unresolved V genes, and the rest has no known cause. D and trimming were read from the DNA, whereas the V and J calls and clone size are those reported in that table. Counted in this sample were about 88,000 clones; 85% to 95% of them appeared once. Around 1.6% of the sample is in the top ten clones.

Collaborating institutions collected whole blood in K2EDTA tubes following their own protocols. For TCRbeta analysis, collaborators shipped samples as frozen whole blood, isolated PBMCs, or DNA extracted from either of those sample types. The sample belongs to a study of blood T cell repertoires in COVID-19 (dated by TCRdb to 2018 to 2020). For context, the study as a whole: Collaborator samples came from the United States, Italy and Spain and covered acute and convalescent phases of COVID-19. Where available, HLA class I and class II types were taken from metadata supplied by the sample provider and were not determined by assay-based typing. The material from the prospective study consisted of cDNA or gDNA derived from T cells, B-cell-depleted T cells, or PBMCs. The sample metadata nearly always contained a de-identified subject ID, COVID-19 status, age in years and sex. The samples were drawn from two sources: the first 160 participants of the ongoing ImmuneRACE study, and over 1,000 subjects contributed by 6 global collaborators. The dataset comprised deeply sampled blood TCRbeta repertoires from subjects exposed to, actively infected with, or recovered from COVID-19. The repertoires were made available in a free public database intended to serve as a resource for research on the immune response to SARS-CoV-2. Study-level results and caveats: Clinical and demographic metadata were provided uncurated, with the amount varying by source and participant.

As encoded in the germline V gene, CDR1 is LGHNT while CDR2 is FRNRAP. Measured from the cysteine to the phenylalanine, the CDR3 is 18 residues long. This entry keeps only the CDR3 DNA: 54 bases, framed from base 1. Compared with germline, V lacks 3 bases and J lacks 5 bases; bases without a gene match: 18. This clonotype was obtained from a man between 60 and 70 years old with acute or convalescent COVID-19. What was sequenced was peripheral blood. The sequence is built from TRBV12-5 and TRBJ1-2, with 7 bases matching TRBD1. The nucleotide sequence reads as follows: TGTGCTAGTGGTTTCGTCAGGGGGGAGTTTAGATCAGCTTATGGCTACACCTTC. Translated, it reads CASGFVRGEFRSAYGYTF.